The clone carrying this T cell receptor (beta chain) was seen a few times. This CDR3 is 14 amino acids long. The germline CDR1 and CDR2 sequences are SGHNT and YYREEE (reference sequence). Trimming cost V 0 bases and J 4 bases, with 10 bases left between them. Assay used: immunoSEQ multiplex PCR; TCRdb lists only in-frame clones, some missing. The table includes tens of thousands of clones, approximately 80% detected once. This sample is part of a study of OX40 agonist ivuxolimab in advanced cancers. Whole-study context: Mean age about 60 years, range about 20 to 79; nearly 85% male.

This clonotype was obtained from an adult with an advanced solid tumor such as melanoma, head and neck, liver or kidney cancer. Sample: CD4+ or CD8+ T cells sorted from blood, taken in a trial of the OX40 agonist ivuxolimab. This chain connects TRBV5-4 to TRBJ1-2; D might be TRBD1 (5 bases). The CDR3 loop reads CASSLDQGFYGYTF. The CDR3 nucleotides are TGTGCCAGCAGCTTGGACCAGGGCTTCTATGGCTACACCTTC.